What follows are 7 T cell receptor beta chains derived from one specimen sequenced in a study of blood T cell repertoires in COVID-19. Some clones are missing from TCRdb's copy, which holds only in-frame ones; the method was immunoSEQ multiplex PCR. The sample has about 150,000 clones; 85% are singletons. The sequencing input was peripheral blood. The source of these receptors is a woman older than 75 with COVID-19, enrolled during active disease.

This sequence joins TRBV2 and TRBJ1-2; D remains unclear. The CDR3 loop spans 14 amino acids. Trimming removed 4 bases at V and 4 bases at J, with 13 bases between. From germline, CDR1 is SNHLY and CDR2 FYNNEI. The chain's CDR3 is CASSGSGPGYGYTF. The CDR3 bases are TGTGCCAGCAGTGGCAGCGGGCCGGGCTATGGCTACACCTTC.

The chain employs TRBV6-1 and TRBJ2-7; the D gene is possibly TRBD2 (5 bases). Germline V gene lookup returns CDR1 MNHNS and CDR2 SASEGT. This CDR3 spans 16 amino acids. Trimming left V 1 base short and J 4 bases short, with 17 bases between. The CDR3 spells CASSEEQTARGYEQYF. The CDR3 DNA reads TGTGCCAGCAGTGAAGAGCAAACTGCTCGGGGTTACGAGCAGTACTTC.

The CDR3 DNA is TGTGCCAGCAGTTGGGCTTCGAACACTGAAGCTTTCTTT. Its translation is CASSWASNTEAFF. The chain employs TRBV6-5 and TRBJ1-1, with D hard to call. CDR1 and CDR2 from the germline V gene are MNHEY and SVGAGI. The CDR3 runs 13 residues. Trimming left V 4 bases short and J 1 base short, with 7 bases between.

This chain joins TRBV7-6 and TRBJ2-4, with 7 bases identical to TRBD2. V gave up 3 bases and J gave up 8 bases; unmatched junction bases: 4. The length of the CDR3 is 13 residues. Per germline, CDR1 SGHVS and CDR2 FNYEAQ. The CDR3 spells CASSLGGEYIQYF. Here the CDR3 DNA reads TGTGCCAGCAGCTTGGGGGGGGAGTACATTCAGTACTTC.

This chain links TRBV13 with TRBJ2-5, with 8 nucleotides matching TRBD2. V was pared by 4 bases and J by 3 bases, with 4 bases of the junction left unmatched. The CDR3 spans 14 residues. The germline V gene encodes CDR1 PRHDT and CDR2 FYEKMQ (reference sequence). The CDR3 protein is CASSSTAGEETQYF. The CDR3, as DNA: TGTGCCAGCAGCTCCACAGCGGGGGAAGAGACCCAGTACTTC.

CDR3 coding DNA: TGTGCCAGCAGCTTGTTGCACATCTCTGGAAACACCATATATTTT. Protein product: CASSLLHISGNTIYF. The chain couples TRBV5-5 to TRBJ1-3; D is unclear. The CDR3 runs 15 residues. Per the germline V gene, CDR1 is SGHKS and CDR2 is YYEKEE (reference sequence). V gave up 1 base and J gave up 0 bases, with 8 bases separating them.

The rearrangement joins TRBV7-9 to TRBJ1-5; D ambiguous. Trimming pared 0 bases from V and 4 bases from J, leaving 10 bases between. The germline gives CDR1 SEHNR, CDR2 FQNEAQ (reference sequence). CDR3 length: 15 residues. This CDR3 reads CASSLAEAENQPQHF. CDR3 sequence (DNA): TGTGCCAGCAGCTTAGCGGAGGCAGAGAATCAGCCCCAGCATTTT.